These 25 T cell receptor beta chains were sequenced from one sample in a study of OX40 agonist ivuxolimab in advanced cancers. Assay used: immunoSEQ multiplex PCR; TCRdb lists only in-frame clones, some missing. The table includes tens of thousands of clones, roughly nine tenths detected once. This specimen was CD4+ or CD8+ T cells sorted from blood, taken in a trial of the OX40 agonist ivuxolimab. These receptors were obtained from an adult with an advanced solid tumor such as melanoma, head and neck, liver or kidney cancer.

This clone was seen just once. The chain combines TRBV7-2 with TRBJ2-4, with TRBD2 matching over 7 bases. The junction had 10 bases not matched to a gene; V was cut back by 5 bases and J by 3 bases. The CDR3 is made up of 16 amino acids. Per germline, CDR1 SGHTA and CDR2 FQGNSA. The CDR3 coding sequence is TGTGCCAGCAGCCCGAATGGGGGGAGGGTCAAAAACATTCAGTACTTC. It codes for CASSPNGGRVKNIQYF.

The chain carries TRBV30 and TRBJ1-2; a possible D gene is TRBD1 (5 bases). V lost 0 bases, J lost 0 bases, and 8 bases lay in between. This CDR3 is 14 amino acids long. CDR1 is GTSNPN, CDR2 SVGIG, per germline (reference sequence). CDR3 nucleotide sequence: TGTGCCTGGAGTGTGGGACTGACTAACTATGGCTACACCTTC. This sequence encodes CAWSVGLTNYGYTF.

The chain joins TRBV7-2 to TRBJ2-3; the D gene is possibly TRBD2 (5 bases). The CDR3 extends over 14 amino acids. V lost 4 bases and J lost 2, with 10 bases in between. Per the germline V gene, CDR1 is SGHTA and CDR2 is FQGNSA. The CDR3 is CASSSSLPTDTQYF. The CDR3 DNA reads as TGTGCCAGCAGCTCTAGCCTTCCCACAGATACGCAGTATTTT.

The rearrangement links TRBV19 to TRBJ1-3, with D unresolved. Germline V gene sequence: CDR1 LNHDA, CDR2 SQIVND (reference sequence). Deletions cut 11 bases from V and 0 bases from J, with 14 bases between. CDR3 size: 14 residues. The CDR3, as DNA: TGTGCCGCCCGTCAGTCCCTCTCTGGAAACACCATATATTTT. As protein: CAARQSLSGNTIYF.

The chain joins TRBV28 to TRBJ1-1, with D possibly matching TRBD1 (5 bases). CDR3 length: 12 residues. V dropped 8 bases and J dropped 11 bases, with 18 bases sitting between them. CDR1 is MDHEN, CDR2 SYDVKM, per germline. The CDR3 protein is CASGRRDYGAFF. CDR3 DNA: TGTGCCAGCGGGCGTCGGGACTACGGGGCTTTCTTT.

The chain is built from TRBV21-1 and TRBJ2-7; the table's D call of TRBD1 was not tested on the DNA. TRBV21-1 is marked as a pseudogene. This CDR3 spans 15 amino acids. CDR3 coding DNA: TGTGCCAGCAGCACCCGACAATCATACCCCTACGAGCAGTACTTC. This sequence encodes CASSTRQSYPYEQYF.

CDR3 region: CASSFQGQASESLVLTF. CDR3 coding DNA: TGCGCCAGCAGCTTCCAAGGGCAGGCCTCGGAGTCACTCGTCCTGACTTTC. The chain combines TRBV5-1 with TRBJ2-6; no reliable D call. The V and J ends lost 2 bases and 12 bases respectively, with 24 bases between them. The CDR3 sequence is 17 residues long. Germline values: CDR1 SGHRS, CDR2 YFSETQ. Based on the CDR3 plus reference TRBV5-1 and TRBJ2-6, the full variable domain is KAGVTQTPRYLIKTRGQQVTLSCSPISGHRSVSWYQQTPGQGLQFLFEYFSETQRNKGNFPGRFSGRQFSNSRSEMNVSTLELGDSALYLCASSFQGQASESLVLTFGAGSRLTVL.

This sequence joins TRBV5-1 and TRBJ2-3; D remains unclear. Germline CDR1 SGHRS, CDR2 YFSETQ. V was clipped by 0 bases and J by 1 base, with 6 bases between them. The CDR3 covers 14 residues. The DNA of the CDR3 is TGCGCCAGCAGCTTGGGGGCGGGCACAGATACGCAGTATTTT. Amino acids: CASSLGAGTDTQYF.

The chain joins TRBV19 to TRBJ2-3; 14 bases fit TRBD2. Germline CDR1 and CDR2: LNHDA and SQIVND (reference sequence). The CDR3 has 18 amino acids. The J segment lost 9 bases and the V segment lost 7 bases, leaving 18 bases of the junction unmatched. CDR3 amino acids: CASTPTSGTSGRMGTQYF. CDR3 DNA: TGTGCCAGTACCCCTACCTCGGGGACTAGCGGGAGAATGGGCACGCAGTATTTT.

V and J are TRBV9 and TRBJ1-3; 8 bases fit TRBD1. The germline gives CDR1 SGDLS, CDR2 YYNGEE. This CDR3 comprises 14 residues. V lost 3 bases, J lost 4 bases, and 3 bases stayed unmatched. CDR3 amino acids: CASSAQGAGNTIYF. As DNA, the CDR3 is TGTGCCAGCAGCGCGCAGGGGGCCGGAAACACCATATATTTT.

CDR3 amino acids: CASRAGTEQNIQYF. The DNA for the CDR3 is TGTGCCAGCAGGGCCGGGACAGAGCAAAACATTCAGTACTTC. The chain employs TRBV2 and TRBJ2-4; TRBD1 aligns across 7 bases. Germline V gene data show CDR1 as SNHLY and CDR2 as FYNNEI. J gave up 5 bases and V 6 bases, and 7 bases lay outside the gene matches. The CDR3 loop spans 14 amino acids.

The chain joins TRBV2 to TRBJ2-7; no definite D call. The germline V gene has CDR1 SNHLY and CDR2 FYNNEI. V lost 3 bases, J lost 0 bases, and 6 bases lay in between. The CDR3 extends over 13 amino acids. The CDR3 DNA sequence: TGTGCCAGCAGTGACAGCCTCTCCTACGAGCAGTACTTC. This codes for CASSDSLSYEQYF.

The chain carries TRBV30 and TRBJ2-3; D gene uncertain. Germline V gene sequence: CDR1 GTSNPN, CDR2 SVGIG (reference sequence). V lost 3 bases to trimming and J lost 0 bases, with 10 bases between them. CDR3 size: 14 residues. The CDR3 region is CAWRSRSSTDTQYF. In DNA form, the CDR3 reads TGTGCCTGGAGAAGCCGATCTAGCACAGATACGCAGTATTTT. Combining the CDR3 with reference TRBV30 and TRBJ2-3 gives the whole variable domain SQTIHQWPATLVQPVGSPLSLECTVEGTSNPNLYWYRQAAGRGLQLLFYSVGIGQISSEVPQNLSASRPQDRQFILSSKKLLLSDSGFYLCAWRSRSSTDTQYFGPGTRLTVL.

In DNA, the CDR3 is TGCGCCAGCAGCCAAAACAGGGGGCTAAAGGGCTACACCTTC. This translates into CASSQNRGLKGYTF. The chain carries TRBV4-3 and TRBJ1-2, with TRBD1 identical over 9 bases. The CDR3 is 14 residues long. Germline lookup yields CDR1 LGHNA and CDR2 YSLEER. Trimming at V came to 2 bases and at J to 8 bases, leaving 6 bases not matched to a gene.

This chain links TRBV28 with TRBJ2-1; TRBD1 or TRBD2 may be the D gene (5 bases each). Trimming took off 7 bases at V and 10 bases at J, with 20 bases between the two ends. The CDR3 has 14 residues. Per germline, CDR1 MDHEN and CDR2 SYDVKM. CDR3 sequence: CASTGRPRGIEQFF. Written as DNA, the CDR3 is TGTGCCAGCACGGGGCGGCCGAGGGGCATAGAGCAGTTCTTC.

The V gene is TRBV19, the J gene TRBJ2-7; 10 nucleotides line up with TRBD2. From germline, CDR1 is LNHDA and CDR2 SQIVND (reference sequence). Losses at the gene ends were 6 bases for V and 0 bases for J; bases not matched to a gene: 2. The CDR3 covers 14 residues. CDR3 in DNA: TGTGCCAGTAGCCCTAGCGGGAGCTCCTACGAGCAGTACTTC. It is translated as CASSPSGSSYEQYF.

This chain connects TRBV2 to TRBJ1-3; no firm D call. Per germline, CDR1 SNHLY and CDR2 FYNNEI. Trimming pared 3 bases from V and 0 bases from J, leaving 9 bases between. The length of the CDR3 is 15 residues. CDR3 in amino acids: CASSEGVLSGNTIYF. The CDR3 DNA reads TGTGCCAGCAGTGAGGGCGTTCTCTCTGGAAACACCATATATTTT.

The chain combines TRBV18 with TRBJ1-2, with D possibly TRBD1 on 6 matching bases. The CDR3 is 14 amino acids. The germline V gene has CDR1 KGHSH and CDR2 LQKENI. The germline V and J ends were trimmed by 2 bases and 4 bases, with 11 bases remaining between them. CDR3 in DNA: TGTGCCAGCTCACCAGAACAGGGAATCTATGGCTACACCTTC. Translation gives CASSPEQGIYGYTF.

This clone was observed once. The V gene is TRBV6-6, the J gene TRBJ1-1; 8 nucleotides align to TRBD1. Germline V gives CDR1 MNHNY, CDR2 SVGAGI (reference sequence). With 4 bases clipped from V and 1 base from J, the junction kept 8 bases outside the gene matches. The CDR3 sequence is 16 residues long. CDR3 in DNA: TGTGCCAGCAGTTCAGGGGGCCATCGGGAGAACACTGAAGCTTTCTTT. It specifies CASSSGGHRENTEAFF.

The chain joins TRBV19 to TRBJ2-5, with 9 bases that match TRBD2. This CDR3 is built from 15 residues. Per germline, CDR1 LNHDA and CDR2 SQIVND (reference sequence). V was clipped by 6 bases and J by 5 bases; unmatched bases: 10. The chain's CDR3 is CASRRTSASGETQYF. The CDR3 DNA follows: TGTGCCAGTAGACGGACTAGCGCGAGCGGGGAGACCCAGTACTTC. Full variable domain (outside the CDR3, taken from reference TRBV19 and TRBJ2-5): DGGITQSPKYLFRKEGQNVTLSCEQNLNHDAMYWYRQDPGQGLRLIYYSQIVNDFQKGDIAEGYSVSREKKESFPLTVTSAQKNPTAFYLCASRRTSASGETQYFGPGTRLLVL.

The rearrangement uses TRBV7-9 and TRBJ1-2; 11 bases are a match to TRBD1. CDR1 is SEHNR, CDR2 FQNEAQ, per germline (reference sequence). Unmatched junction bases numbered 10, after V lost 3 bases and J lost 7 bases. This CDR3 comprises 16 residues. The chain's CDR3 is CASSFGGQGALGGYTF. The CDR3 coding sequence is TGTGCCAGCAGCTTCGGTGGACAGGGGGCGCTTGGTGGCTACACCTTC.

The chain couples TRBV28 to TRBJ1-5, with TRBD1 matching over 8 bases. The germline gives CDR1 MDHEN, CDR2 SYDVKM. The V and J ends lost 6 bases and 2 bases, in that order; junction bases with no gene match: 6. There are 15 residues in the CDR3. The CDR3 here is CASSPGGGGNQPQHF. The CDR3 DNA sequence: TGTGCCAGCAGCCCAGGGGGCGGGGGCAATCAGCCCCAGCATTTT.

In DNA form, the CDR3 reads TGTGCCAGCAGCCCCAGCGGGGTACAGGGGTACGAGCAGTACTTC. This encodes CASSPSGVQGYEQYF. The chain employs TRBV7-2 and TRBJ2-7; D tentatively fits TRBD1 or TRBD2 (7 bases each). The CDR3 consists of 15 residues. From germline, CDR1 is SGHTA and CDR2 FQGNSA. Between the trimmed V and J ends, which lost 5 bases and 4 bases, there was a span of 18 bases.

V gene TRBV4-2 combines with J gene TRBJ2-1, with D possibly matching TRBD2 (7 bases). The CDR3 loop spans 15 amino acids. Trimming cost V 0 bases and J 5 bases, with 11 bases left between them. From germline, CDR1 is LGHNA and CDR2 YNFKEQ. This CDR3 reads CASSQDPGGDNEQFF. For the CDR3, the DNA is TGTGCCAGCAGCCAAGATCCGGGGGGCGACAATGAGCAGTTCTTC.

The chain recombines TRBV29-1 with TRBJ2-7; TRBD2 matches at 8 bases. The CDR3 totals 13 residues. Germline V CDR1 and CDR2: SQVTM, ANQGSEA. The trim removed 7 bases at V and 2 bases at J, leaving 7 bases unmatched. CDR3 sequence (DNA): TGCAGCGCAAGACTAGCGCTTACCTACGAGCAGTACTTC. Protein sequence: CSARLALTYEQYF.